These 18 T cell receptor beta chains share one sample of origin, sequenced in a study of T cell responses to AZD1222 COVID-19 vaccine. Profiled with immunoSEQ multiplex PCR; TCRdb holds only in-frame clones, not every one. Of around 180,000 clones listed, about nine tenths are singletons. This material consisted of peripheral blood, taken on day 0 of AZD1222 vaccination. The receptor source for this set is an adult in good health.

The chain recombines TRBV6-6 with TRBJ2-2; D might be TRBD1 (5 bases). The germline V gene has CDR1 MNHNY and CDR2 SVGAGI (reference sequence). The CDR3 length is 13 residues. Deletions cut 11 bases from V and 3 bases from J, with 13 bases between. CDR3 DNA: TGTGCCGGTCAGGGCAGGGACACCGGGGAGCTGTTTTTT. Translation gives CAGQGRDTGELFF.

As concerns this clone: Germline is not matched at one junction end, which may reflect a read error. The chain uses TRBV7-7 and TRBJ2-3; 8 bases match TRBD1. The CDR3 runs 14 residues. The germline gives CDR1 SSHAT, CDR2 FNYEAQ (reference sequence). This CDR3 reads CASSYGTGRDTQYF. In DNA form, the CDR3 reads TGTGCTAGCAGCTACGGGACAGGCCGGGATACGCAGTATTTT.

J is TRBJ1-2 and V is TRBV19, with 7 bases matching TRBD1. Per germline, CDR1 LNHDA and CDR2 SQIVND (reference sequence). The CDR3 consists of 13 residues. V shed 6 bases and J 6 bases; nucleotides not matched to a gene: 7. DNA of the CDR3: TGTGCCAGTAGAAGAACAGGGGTAGATGGCTACACCTTC. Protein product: CASRRTGVDGYTF.

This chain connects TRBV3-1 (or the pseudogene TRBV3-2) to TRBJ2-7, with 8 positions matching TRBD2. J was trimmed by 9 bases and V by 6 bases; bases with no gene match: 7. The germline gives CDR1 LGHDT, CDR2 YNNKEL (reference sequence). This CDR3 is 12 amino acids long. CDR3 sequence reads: CASSRTSLVQYF. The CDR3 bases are TGTGCCAGCAGTCGGACTAGCCTCGTGCAGTACTTC.

The CDR3 is CATRPSGGVQDNEQFF. The CDR3 DNA reads as TGTGCCACCAGACCTAGCGGGGGGGTCCAAGACAATGAGCAGTTCTTC. The chain has TRBV15 and TRBJ2-1; 12 bases align to TRBD2. This CDR3 has 16 residues. Germline-derived CDR1 and CDR2 are LNHNV and YYDKDF (reference sequence). V dropped 6 bases and J dropped 5; count of bases not matched to a gene: 8.

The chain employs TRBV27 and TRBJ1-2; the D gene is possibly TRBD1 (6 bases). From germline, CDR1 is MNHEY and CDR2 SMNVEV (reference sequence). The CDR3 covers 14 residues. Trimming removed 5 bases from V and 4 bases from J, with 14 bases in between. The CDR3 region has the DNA TGTGCCAGCAGTACCGCAGGGGCTTCCTATGGCTACACCTTC. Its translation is CASSTAGASYGYTF.

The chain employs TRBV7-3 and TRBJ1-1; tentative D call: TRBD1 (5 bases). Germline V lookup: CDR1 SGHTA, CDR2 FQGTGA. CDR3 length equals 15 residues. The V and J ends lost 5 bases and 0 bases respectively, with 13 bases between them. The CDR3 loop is CASSLNRIMNTEAFF. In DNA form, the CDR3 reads TGTGCCAGCAGCCTGAACAGGATCATGAACACTGAAGCTTTCTTT.

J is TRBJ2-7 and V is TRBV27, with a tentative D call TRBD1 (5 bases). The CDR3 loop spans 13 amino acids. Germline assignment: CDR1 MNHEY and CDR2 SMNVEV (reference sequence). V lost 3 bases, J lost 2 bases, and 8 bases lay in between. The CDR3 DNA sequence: TGTGCCAGCAGTTTTCAGGGCCCCTACGAGCAGTACTTC. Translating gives CASSFQGPYEQYF.

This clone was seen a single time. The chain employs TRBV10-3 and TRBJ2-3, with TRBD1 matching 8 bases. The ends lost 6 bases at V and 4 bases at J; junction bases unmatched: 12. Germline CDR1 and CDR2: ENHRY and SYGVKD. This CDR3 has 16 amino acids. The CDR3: CAIRPTTGDGADTQYF. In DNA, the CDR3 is TGTGCCATCAGACCAACGACAGGGGATGGCGCAGATACGCAGTATTTT.

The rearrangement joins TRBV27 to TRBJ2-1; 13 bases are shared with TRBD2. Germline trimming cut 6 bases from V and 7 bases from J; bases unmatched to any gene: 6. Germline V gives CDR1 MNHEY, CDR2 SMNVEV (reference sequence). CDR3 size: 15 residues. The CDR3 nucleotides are TGTGCCAGCAGACTGACTAGCGGGGGGTCGAATGAGCAGTTCTTC. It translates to CASRLTSGGSNEQFF.

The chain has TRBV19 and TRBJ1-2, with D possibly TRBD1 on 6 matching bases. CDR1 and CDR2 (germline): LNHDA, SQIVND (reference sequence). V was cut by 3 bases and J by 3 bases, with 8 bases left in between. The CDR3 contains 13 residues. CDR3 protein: CASSIGQYYGYTF. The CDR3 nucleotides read TGTGCCAGTAGTATCGGACAGTACTATGGCTACACCTTC.

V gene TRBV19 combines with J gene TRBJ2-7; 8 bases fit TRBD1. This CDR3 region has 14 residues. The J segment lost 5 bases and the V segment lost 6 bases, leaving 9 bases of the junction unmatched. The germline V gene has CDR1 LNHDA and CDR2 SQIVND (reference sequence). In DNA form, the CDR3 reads TGTGCCAGTAGGGACCTAGGACAGGGCGACGAGCAGTACTTC. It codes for CASRDLGQGDEQYF. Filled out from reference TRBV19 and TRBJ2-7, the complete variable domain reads DGGITQSPKYLFRKEGQNVTLSCEQNLNHDAMYWYRQDPGQGLRLIYYSQIVNDFQKGDIAEGYSVSREKKESFPLTVTSAQKNPTAFYLCASRDLGQGDEQYFGPGTRLTVT.

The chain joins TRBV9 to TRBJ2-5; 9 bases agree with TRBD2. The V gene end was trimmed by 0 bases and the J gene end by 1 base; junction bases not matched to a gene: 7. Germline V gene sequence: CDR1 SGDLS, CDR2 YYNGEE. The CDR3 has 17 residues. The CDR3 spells CASSVGASGGTQETQYF. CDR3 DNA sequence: TGTGCCAGCAGCGTAGGAGCGAGCGGGGGGACCCAAGAGACCCAGTACTTC.

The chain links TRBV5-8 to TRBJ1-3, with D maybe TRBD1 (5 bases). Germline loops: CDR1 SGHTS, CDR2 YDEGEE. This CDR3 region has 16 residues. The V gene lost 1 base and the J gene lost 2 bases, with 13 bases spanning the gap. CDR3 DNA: TGTGCCAGCAGCTTGCGAACAGGTTATACTGGAAACACCATATATTTT. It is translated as CASSLRTGYTGNTIYF.

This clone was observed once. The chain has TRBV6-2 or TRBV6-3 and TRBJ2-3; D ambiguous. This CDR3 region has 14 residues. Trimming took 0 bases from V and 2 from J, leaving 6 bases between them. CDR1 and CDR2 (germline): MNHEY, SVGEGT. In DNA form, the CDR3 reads TGTGCCAGCAGTTACTCTGGACCCACAGATACGCAGTATTTT. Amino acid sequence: CASSYSGPTDTQYF.

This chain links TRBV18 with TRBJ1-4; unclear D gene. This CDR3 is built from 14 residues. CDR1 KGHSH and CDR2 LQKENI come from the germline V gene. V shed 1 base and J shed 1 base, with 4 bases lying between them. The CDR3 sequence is CASSPQGTNEKLFF. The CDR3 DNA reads TGTGCCAGCTCACCACAGGGAACTAATGAAAAACTGTTTTTT.

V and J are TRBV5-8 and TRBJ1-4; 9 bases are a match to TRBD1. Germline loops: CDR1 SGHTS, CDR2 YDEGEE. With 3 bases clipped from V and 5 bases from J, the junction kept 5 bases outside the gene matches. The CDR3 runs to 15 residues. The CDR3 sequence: CASSSAGTGNEKLFF. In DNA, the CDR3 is TGTGCCAGCAGCTCGGCCGGGACAGGGAATGAAAAACTGTTTTTT.

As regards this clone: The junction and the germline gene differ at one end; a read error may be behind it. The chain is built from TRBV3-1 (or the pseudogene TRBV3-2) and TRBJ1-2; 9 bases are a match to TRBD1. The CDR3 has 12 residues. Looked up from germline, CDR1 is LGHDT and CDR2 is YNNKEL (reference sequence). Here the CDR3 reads CASSHGTGTGVF. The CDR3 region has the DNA TGTGCCAGCAGCCACGGGACAGGGACGGGGGTCTTC.